The present T cell receptor beta chain was sequenced within a study of T cell responses to AZD1222 COVID-19 vaccine. Repertoires were generated with immunoSEQ multiplex PCR, while TCRdb's copy carries only in-frame clones and drops some. The repertoire has 150,000 to 180,000 clones, 87% of them found once; the top ten carry 8% to 10%. General observations from the study: Unmutated regions of variants are reportedly targeted by nearly half of spike-specific TCRs.

This clone turned up a few times. Its cognate antigen is unknown. CDR1 SQVTM and CDR2 ANQGSEA come from the germline V gene. V lost 6 bases and J lost 3, with 11 bases in between. The CDR3 is 12 residues long. The input for sequencing was peripheral blood, taken 28 days after the second AZD1222 dose. This chain connects TRBV29-1 to TRBJ1-1; D call uncertain. This receptor was taken from an adult who received the AZD1222 COVID-19 vaccine. CDR3 loop: CSVDGEYTEAFF. CDR3 coding DNA: TGCAGCGTCGACGGGGAATACACTGAAGCTTTCTTT.